Shown below are 14 T cell receptor beta chains from a single sample sequenced in a study of cytomegalovirus exposure and HLA in healthy donors. The PCR ran on 60 Vbeta and 13 Jbeta primers. Libraries were prepared by immunoSEQ multiplex PCR; TCRdb keeps only in-frame clonotypes and omits some of them. This sample's table reports more than 55,000 clones. Sample: PBMCs. All receptors come from a woman in her forties in good health and CMV-seropositive.

This clone is classed as medium-sized (0.01 to 0.1%) by frequency. The rearrangement joins TRBV11-2 to TRBJ1-3, with TRBD1 as a possible D gene (6 bases). Germline lookup yields CDR1 SGHAT and CDR2 FQNNGV. Trimming removed 5 bases at V and 0 bases at J, with 14 bases between. The CDR3 runs 16 residues. CDR3 sequence (DNA): TGTGCCAGCAGCCGTCAACAGGGAGCCTCTGGAAACACCATATATTTT. Amino acids: CASSRQQGASGNTIYF.

This chain connects TRBV9 to TRBJ2-3; 7 bases match TRBD1. With V trimmed by 2 bases and J by 2 bases, 8 bases remained unmatched. The germline V gene encodes CDR1 SGDLS and CDR2 YYNGEE. This CDR3 is built from 16 residues. CDR3 region: CASSVGFEGATDTQYF. CDR3 coding DNA: TGTGCCAGCAGCGTGGGGTTTGAGGGGGCCACAGATACGCAGTATTTT.

The rearrangement links TRBV28 to TRBJ2-3; TRBD1 aligns across 7 bases. The CDR3 extends over 14 amino acids. The V gene end was trimmed by 3 bases and the J gene end by 6 bases; junction bases not matched to a gene: 6. Germline CDR1 reads MDHEN; CDR2 reads SYDVKM. The CDR3 loop reads CASSLTGSHDTQYF. The CDR3 region has the DNA TGTGCCAGCAGTTTGACAGGGTCTCATGATACGCAGTATTTT. Filled out from reference TRBV28 and TRBJ2-3, the complete variable domain reads DVKVTQSSRYLVKRTGEKVFLECVQDMDHENMFWYRQDPGLGLRLIYFSYDVKMKEKGDIPEGYSVSREKKERFSLILESASTNQTSMYLCASSLTGSHDTQYFGPGTRLTVL.

The chain uses TRBV2 and TRBJ1-1; D is undetermined. V was pared by 7 bases and J by 3 bases, with 9 bases between. This CDR3 is built from 12 residues. The germline V gene has CDR1 SNHLY and CDR2 FYNNEI. This chain's CDR3 is CASNERDTEAFF. The CDR3 DNA sequence: TGTGCCAGCAATGAGAGGGACACTGAAGCTTTCTTT.

This rearrangement joins TRBV7-2 to TRBJ1-1, with a tentative D call TRBD1 (6 bases). This CDR3 contains 13 residues. Looked up from germline, CDR1 is SGHTA and CDR2 is FQGNSA. Trimming stripped 1 base from V and 6 bases from J, with 9 bases between. The CDR3 here is CASSLDRVAEAFF. In DNA form, the CDR3 reads TGTGCCAGCAGCTTAGACAGGGTAGCTGAAGCTTTCTTT.

The genes are TRBV5-6 and TRBJ1-2, with D uncertain. Trimming took 0 bases from V and 8 from J, leaving 8 bases between them. The CDR3 loop spans 12 amino acids. Germline-derived CDR1 and CDR2 are SGHDT and YYEEEE. CDR3 sequence reads: CASSLGYAGYTF. The CDR3 DNA sequence: TGTGCCAGCAGCTTGGGGTATGCGGGCTACACCTTC.

V and J are TRBV9 and TRBJ2-3; D not certain. The CDR3 runs to 15 residues. V was pared by 0 bases and J by 6 bases, with 14 bases between. Germline CDR1 is SGDLS and CDR2 is YYNGEE. Written as DNA, the CDR3 is TGTGCCAGCAGCGTAGGAACGGTCCCTCCGGATACGCAGTATTTT. Residues: CASSVGTVPPDTQYF.

This sequence joins TRBV18 and TRBJ2-7, with TRBD2 identical over 10 bases. The CDR3 is 15 amino acids. CDR1 KGHSH and CDR2 LQKENI come from the germline V gene. With V trimmed by 3 bases and J by 3 bases, 5 bases remained unmatched. DNA of the CDR3: TGTGCCAGCTCACCCGAAGCGGGGGGGATCTACGAGCAGTACTTC. The encoded protein is CASSPEAGGIYEQYF.

The rearrangement links TRBV6-5 to TRBJ2-3; possibly TRBD1 for D (5 bases). The CDR3 totals 12 residues. Looked up from germline, CDR1 is MNHEY and CDR2 is SVGAGI. With 8 bases removed from V and 4 bases from J, the gap between germline ends came to 10 bases. CDR3 in amino acids: CASSQGSDTQYF. The CDR3 nucleotides read TGTGCCAGCTCCCAGGGCTCAGATACGCAGTATTTT.

This rearrangement joins TRBV27 to TRBJ2-3; D uncertain. In germline, CDR1 is MNHEY, CDR2 SMNVEV (reference sequence). The CDR3 loop spans 13 amino acids. The V gene lost 5 bases and the J gene lost 3 bases, with 9 bases spanning the gap. The CDR3 is CASSIPGTDTQYF. The CDR3 DNA sequence: TGTGCCAGCAGTATCCCGGGTACAGATACGCAGTATTTT.

The chain links TRBV9 to TRBJ2-2; 7 nucleotides agree with TRBD1. Looked up from germline, CDR1 is SGDLS and CDR2 is YYNGEE. This CDR3 contains 17 residues. V was pared by 0 bases and J by 1 base, with 6 bases of the junction left unmatched. Here the CDR3 reads CASSVVVGTVNTGELFF. CDR3 DNA: TGTGCCAGCAGCGTAGTAGTAGGGACAGTGAACACCGGGGAGCTGTTTTTT. The variable domain in full, with the rest retrieved from reference TRBV9 and TRBJ2-2, is DSGVTQTPKHLITATGQRVTLRCSPRSGDLSVYWYQQSLDQGLQFLIQYYNGEERAKGNILERFSAQQFPDLHSELNLSSLELGDSALYFCASSVVVGTVNTGELFFGEGSRLTVL.

J is TRBJ1-1 and V is TRBV5-4, with D maybe TRBD1 (6 bases). Per the germline V gene, CDR1 is SGHNT and CDR2 is YYREEE (reference sequence). Trimming cost V 3 bases and J 6 bases, with 15 bases left between them. The CDR3 consists of 14 residues. Here the CDR3 reads CASSSLIQGSEAFF. As DNA, the CDR3 is TGTGCCAGCAGCTCCTTAATACAGGGCTCTGAAGCTTTCTTT. Variable domain in full (rest from reference TRBV5-4 and TRBJ1-1): ETGVTQSPTHLIKTRGQQVTLRCSSQSGHNTVSWYQQALGQGPQFIFQYYREEENGRGNFPPRFSGLQFPNYSSELNVNALELDDSALYLCASSSLIQGSEAFFGQGTRLTVV.

As for this clone: This same CDR3 is encoded by further DNA sequences in the sample. This chain connects TRBV4-2 to TRBJ2-7, with D possibly matching TRBD2 (6 bases). CDR1 and CDR2 (germline): LGHNA, YNFKEQ. The CDR3 runs to 15 residues. With 0 bases removed from V and 1 base from J, the gap between germline ends came to 10 bases. CDR3 amino acids: CASSQEGGSSYEQYF. The CDR3, as DNA: TGTGCCAGCAGCCAAGAGGGAGGCAGTTCCTACGAGCAGTACTTC.

This rearrangement joins TRBV13 to TRBJ2-3; no clear D gene. The length of the CDR3 is 12 residues. V was shortened by 4 bases and J by 2 bases, with 4 bases between the two germline ends. The germline V gene encodes CDR1 PRHDT and CDR2 FYEKMQ (reference sequence). CDR3 amino acids: CASSSLTDTQYF. CDR3 DNA: TGTGCCAGCAGCTCCCTCACAGATACGCAGTATTTT.